This is a list of T cell receptor beta chains from one sample in a study of T cells in Graves' hyperthyroidism and ophthalmopathy. TCRdb re-analysed the multiplex PCR reads in MiXCR, keeping a single row per CDR3 protein. The sample records about 400,000 distinct CDR3 sequences, approximately 15% being singletons. The sequencing input was blood. The receptors originated from a young woman with Graves' hyperthyroidism. Each CDR3 is given with its conserved first and last residue.

CDR3 protein,CDR3 length,J gene,V gene
CATRDRNEQYF,11,TRBJ2-7,TRBV3-1
CATSDYGQGGGTDTQYF,17,TRBJ2-3,TRBV24-1
CATSEHRDNSPLHF,14,TRBJ1-6,TRBV24-1
CASSLREDWTGELFF,15,TRBJ2-2,TRBV7-9
CAISDRPVVDEQFF,14,TRBJ2-1,TRBV10-3
CASGTSGNTGELFF,14,TRBJ2-2,TRBV19
CASKRTSGSADTQYF,15,TRBJ2-3,TRBV2
CSARRGQATEAFF,13,TRBJ1-1,TRBV20-1
CASSLWLAGSYEQYF,15,TRBJ2-7,TRBV27
CASSLGAGGFNEQFF,15,TRBJ2-1,TRBV11-2
CASSEDGRGRQETQYF,16,TRBJ2-5,TRBV6-1
CASSQDRGGTTNEKLFF,17,TRBJ1-4,TRBV4-1
CASSGTSSKPYEQYF,15,TRBJ2-7,TRBV25-1
CASSVKSSGGANNEQFF,17,TRBJ2-1,TRBV9
CASSLGDTTGYEQYF,15,TRBJ2-7,TRBV5-1
CASRRTRGANYGYTF,15,TRBJ1-2,TRBV6-1
CASRGGVPYEQYF,13,TRBJ2-7,TRBV28
CASSFGAYGANVLTF,15,TRBJ2-6,TRBV12-3/TRBV12-4
CASSLPFQGASQPQHF,16,TRBJ1-5,TRBV28
CASSLRATHGELFF,14,TRBJ2-2,TRBV7-3
CAISEERGHQPQHF,14,TRBJ1-5,TRBV10-3
CASSYGGETQYF,12,TRBJ2-5,TRBV12-3/TRBV12-4
CSVERGDADTQYF,13,TRBJ2-3,TRBV20-1
CASSLGGDRTEQYF,14,TRBJ2-7,TRBV5-5
CASSPGQVYTGELFF,15,TRBJ2-2,TRBV7-3
CASSFLLSHEQYF,13,TRBJ2-7,TRBV12-3/TRBV12-4
CAWSRGQGAETQYF,14,TRBJ2-5,TRBV30
CSARDSGRLAGQYNEQFF,18,TRBJ2-1,TRBV20-1
CASPRWFTDTQYF,13,TRBJ2-3,TRBV19
CSAGGRVTQYF,11,TRBJ2-5,TRBV20-1
CSARDGGQRETQYF,14,TRBJ2-5,TRBV20-1
CATSDPNQPQHF,12,TRBJ1-5,TRBV24-1
CAWSMNTEAFF,11,TRBJ1-1,TRBV30
CATSRARADIQYF,13,TRBJ2-4,TRBV15
CASTRSPPWDGYTF,14,TRBJ1-2,TRBV6-2/TRBV6-3
CASSFQTGSYEQYF,14,TRBJ2-7,TRBV5-1
CASSVEGAGADTQYF,15,TRBJ2-3,TRBV9
CSAREGDTGELFF,13,TRBJ2-2,TRBV20-1
CASSGTGGGTEAFF,14,TRBJ1-1,TRBV10-2